This TCR beta chain was recorded in a study of T cell responses to AZD1222 COVID-19 vaccine. The table came from immunoSEQ multiplex PCR; TCRdb's copy has only in-frame clones and leaves some out. The profile covers tens of thousands of clones, with around nine tenths appearing a single time and less than 5.5% taken by the ten largest. CDR1 and CDR2 from the germline V gene are WNHNN and SYGVQD (reference sequence). Trimming at V came to 7 bases and at J to 6 bases, leaving 10 bases not matched to a gene. CDR3 length: 15 residues. This TCR derives from an adult in good health. The rearrangement uses TRBV10-1 and TRBJ1-1; 11 nucleotides align to TRBD1. The sequencing used peripheral blood, collected on day 0 of MenACWY control vaccination. CDR3 nucleotides: TGCGCCAGCACCGCAGGACAGGGGGCGGACTCTGAAGCTTTCTTT. Amino acid sequence: CASTAGQGADSEAFF.